Listed below are T cell receptor beta chains from one sample, sequenced in a study of T cells in localized non-small cell lung cancer. Sequencing was performed with immunoSEQ multiplex PCR; in TCRdb, only in-frame clones are kept and a portion is missing. The sample lists roughly 35,000 clones, 87% occurring once. The sample was peripheral blood, taken before any cancer treatment. These TCRs come from a woman aged 35 to 75 with stage I lung adenocarcinoma. CDR3s include the opening cysteine and the closing phenylalanine or tryptophan. Each record gives: V gene, J gene, clone size, D gene, CDR3 protein, CDR3 DNA. A D gene is named only where the DNA matches it firmly. Rows may omit the clone size; those that give it use once, few, many or a size class.

TRBV5-4	TRBJ1-2	-	TRBD1	CASSLDRGTNYGYTF	TGTGCCAGCAGCTTAGACAGGGGGACTAACTATGGCTACACCTTC
TRBV7-9	TRBJ2-3	once	-	CASSLVQTDTQYF	TGTGCCAGCAGCTTGGTCCAGACAGATACGCAGTATTTT
TRBV7-9	TRBJ2-3	once	-	CASSRGITDTQYF	TGTGCCAGCAGCCGGGGGATCACAGATACGCAGTATTTT
TRBV5-4	TRBJ1-1	-	-	CASSLPGTANTEAFF	TGTGCCAGCAGCTTGCCCGGGACGGCGAACACTGAAGCTTTCTTT
TRBV10-1	TRBJ2-3	-	-	CASSVGGGTDTQYF	TGCGCCAGCAGTGTCGGGGGCGGAACAGATACGCAGTATTTT
TRBV2	TRBJ2-2	-	-	CASKRLAGELFF	TGTGCCAGCAAAAGACTAGCCGGGGAGCTGTTTTTT
TRBV2	TRBJ2-3	-	TRBD1	CASLTGRTQYF	TGTGCCAGCCTGACAGGGCGCACGCAGTATTTT
TRBV7-8	TRBJ2-5	-	TRBD2	CASSLGLAETQYF	TGTGCCAGCAGCTTAGGACTAGCTGAGACCCAGTACTTC
TRBV29-1	TRBJ1-2	-	TRBD1	CSVPGTGNYGYTF	TGCAGCGTCCCCGGGACAGGGAACTATGGCTACACCTTC
TRBV7-2	TRBJ2-3	-	TRBD2	CASSLVGTSGGATDTQYF	TGTGCCAGCAGCTTAGTTGGGACTAGCGGGGGGGCCACAGATACGCAGTATTTT
TRBV7-9	TRBJ1-6	few	TRBD1	CASTHLPGTGYNSPLHF	TGTGCCAGCACCCATTTACCTGGGACAGGGTATAATTCACCCCTCCACTTT
TRBV30	TRBJ2-6	-	-	CAWSPEVVIPANVLTF	TGTGCCTGGAGCCCCGAGGTCGTCATCCCGGCCAACGTCCTGACTTTC
TRBV2	TRBJ1-2	-	-	CASSPRTYGYTF	TGTGCCAGCAGCCCCAGGACGTATGGCTACACCTTC
TRBV6-5	TRBJ2-3	-	TRBD2	CASSYGLAGGRDTQYF	TGTGCCAGCAGTTATGGACTAGCGGGGGGTCGGGATACGCAGTATTTT
TRBV19	TRBJ2-2	-	-	CASSTTGELFF	TGTGCCAGTAGTACAACCGGGGAGCTGTTTTTT
TRBV28	TRBJ2-2	-	-	CASNRAPTGELFF	TGTGCCAGCAACCGGGCCCCGACCGGGGAGCTGTTTTTT
TRBV11-1	TRBJ1-1	once	-	CASSQTGNTEAFF	TGTGCCAGCAGCCAAACAGGGAACACTGAAGCTTTCTTT
TRBV7-2	TRBJ2-2	-	TRBD2	CASSFQSGGAPGELFF	TGTGCCAGCAGCTTCCAATCGGGGGGGGCACCCGGGGAGCTGTTTTTT
TRBV4-1	TRBJ1-4	-	TRBD1	CASSQIIGQGNEKLFF	TGCGCCAGCAGCCAAATAATAGGACAGGGTAATGAAAAACTGTTTTTT
TRBV2	TRBJ2-7	-	TRBD1	CASTRDRGQEQYF	TGTGCCAGCACACGGGACAGGGGGCAAGAGCAGTACTTC
TRBV11-3	TRBJ2-7	-	-	CASSSDPSGEQYF	TGTGCCAGCAGCTCGGATCCTAGTGGCGAGCAGTACTTC
TRBV7-6	TRBJ1-6	-	-	CASSLRPGGGQLSNSPLHF	TGTGCCAGCAGCTTAAGGCCGGGAGGGGGTCAACTATCTAATTCACCCCTCCACTTT
TRBV28	TRBJ2-4	once	TRBD1	CASSSLRDRSLAKNIQYF	TGTGCCAGCAGTTCGCTCCGGGACAGGAGCCTAGCCAAAAACATTCAGTACTTC
TRBV10-3	TRBJ2-6	-	-	CAITPRSGANVLTF	TGTGCCATCACCCCGCGCTCTGGGGCCAACGTCCTGACTTTC
TRBV4-3	TRBJ1-6	-	-	CASSQVVVPGANNSPLHF	TGCGCCAGCAGCCAAGTGGTTGTTCCAGGGGCCAATAATTCACCCCTCCACTTT
TRBV30	TRBJ1-1	-	-	CARNRVNTEAFF	TGTGCCCGAAACAGGGTGAACACTGAAGCTTTCTTT
TRBV5-1	TRBJ2-1	-	TRBD2	CASTLWTSGGAEQFF	TGCGCCAGCACCCTGTGGACTAGCGGGGGAGCTGAGCAGTTCTTC
TRBV2	TRBJ1-2	-	-	CASSEGFIVGLEYGYTF	TGTGCCAGCAGTGAAGGTTTTATAGTTGGGCTAGAGTATGGCTACACCTTC
TRBV7-8	TRBJ1-2	-	-	CASSLVVGPGRGYTF	TGTGCCAGCAGCTTAGTCGTGGGGCCTGGGAGGGGCTACACCTTC
TRBV25-1	TRBJ2-7	-	TRBD1	CASSESPQGAEAYEQYF	TGTGCCAGCAGTGAATCCCCACAGGGGGCAGAGGCCTACGAGCAGTACTTC
TRBV12-5	TRBJ1-3	-	-	CASGLPRRVTGNTIYF	TGTGCTAGTGGTTTGCCTCGGCGGGTTACTGGAAACACCATATATTTT
TRBV6-5	TRBJ1-5	-	-	CASKLRAAGDQPQHF	TGTGCCAGCAAACTACGGGCAGCGGGGGATCAGCCCCAGCATTTT
TRBV28	TRBJ2-3	-	TRBD2	CASSPSGGAYNTQYF	TGTGCCAGCAGCCCCAGCGGGGGGGCCTACAATACGCAGTATTTT
TRBV9	TRBJ2-3	-	TRBD2	CASSVGLAGGGDTQYF	TGTGCCAGCAGCGTAGGCCTAGCGGGGGGCGGGGATACGCAGTATTTT
TRBV28	TRBJ1-2	-	-	CASSREGRNMNYGYTF	TGTGCCAGCAGCCGAGAGGGTAGGAATATGAACTATGGCTACACCTTC
TRBV29-1	TRBJ2-1	-	-	CSVEEDHDSSSYNEQFF	TGCAGCGTTGAAGAAGATCACGACAGCAGCTCCTACAATGAGCAGTTCTTC
TRBV2	TRBJ1-4	-	TRBD1	CASTRTRAGGVGKLFF	TGTGCCAGCACAAGAACCCGGGCAGGGGGGGTCGGAAAACTGTTTTTT
TRBV6-6	TRBJ2-7	-	-	CASSYRNEQYF	TGTGCCAGCAGTTACCGGAACGAGCAGTACTTC
TRBV19	TRBJ2-6	-	TRBD1	CASSRTGVPGANVLTF	TGTGCCAGTAGTAGGACAGGGGTTCCGGGGGCCAACGTCCTGACTTTC
TRBV5-6	TRBJ2-5	-	-	CASSFPRKTQYF	TGTGCCAGCAGCTTCCCGAGAAAGACCCAGTACTTC
TRBV9	TRBJ2-7	-	-	CASSVEPGPSQQYF	TGTGCCAGCAGCGTAGAACCAGGCCCCAGCCAGCAGTACTTC
TRBV9	TRBJ1-6	-	-	CASSAGGGTYNSPLHF	TGTGCCAGCAGCGCTGGGGGCGGGACGTATAATTCACCCCTCCACTTT
TRBV2	TRBJ1-4	-	-	CASSDLTSLRPIEDEKLFF	TGTGCCAGCAGCGACCTAACTTCACTTAGACCAATCGAGGATGAAAAACTGTTTTTT
TRBV5-4	TRBJ2-5	few	-	CASSLVSSKETQYF	TGTGCCAGCAGCTTGGTTAGTAGTAAAGAGACCCAGTACTTC
TRBV7-3	TRBJ2-5	-	-	CASSRGTQETQYF	TGTGCCAGCAGCCGAGGGACGCAGGAGACCCAGTACTTC